This T cell receptor (beta chain) was captured by sequencing in a study of graft-versus-host responses after intestinal transplantation. Overall study context: Transplant types were multivisceral, liver-intestinal, or isolated intestinal. Each recipient received anti-thymocyte globulin induction, then tacrolimus and steroids for about 3 years. Study-wide results and limits: Elevated graft-versus-host to host-versus-graft clonal ratios in allografts were recorded for patients with graft-donor T cell macrochimerism. Early post-transplant declines in HvG were associated with peak levels of circulating GvH clones.

V was shortened by 0 bases and J by 0 bases, with 12 bases between the two germline ends. Germline V CDR1 and CDR2: SGHDT, YYEEEE. The CDR3 extends over 16 amino acids. Regarding this clone: Its antigen is still unknown.

Measured with immunoSEQ multiplex PCR; TCRdb has only the in-frame clones, and not every one. The table shows about 110,000 clones, with 85% to 95% occurring only once. This TCR was recovered from a human donor who was the organ donor for an intestinal transplant. Specimen: unstimulated CD8+ T cells sorted from spleen or lymph node cells, collected before transplant. This chain joins TRBV5-6 and TRBJ1-1, with D hard to call. CDR3 DNA sequence: TGTGCCAGCAGCTTGGAATGGGCAGAGCTGAACACTGAAGCTTTCTTT. Protein: CASSLEWAELNTEAFF. Full variable domain (outside the CDR3, taken from reference TRBV5-6 and TRBJ1-1): DAGVTQSPTHLIKTRGQQVTLRCSPKSGHDTVSWYQQALGQGPQFIFQYYEEEERQRGNFPDRFSGHQFPNYSSELNVNALLLGDSALYLCASSLEWAELNTEAFFGQGTRLTVV.